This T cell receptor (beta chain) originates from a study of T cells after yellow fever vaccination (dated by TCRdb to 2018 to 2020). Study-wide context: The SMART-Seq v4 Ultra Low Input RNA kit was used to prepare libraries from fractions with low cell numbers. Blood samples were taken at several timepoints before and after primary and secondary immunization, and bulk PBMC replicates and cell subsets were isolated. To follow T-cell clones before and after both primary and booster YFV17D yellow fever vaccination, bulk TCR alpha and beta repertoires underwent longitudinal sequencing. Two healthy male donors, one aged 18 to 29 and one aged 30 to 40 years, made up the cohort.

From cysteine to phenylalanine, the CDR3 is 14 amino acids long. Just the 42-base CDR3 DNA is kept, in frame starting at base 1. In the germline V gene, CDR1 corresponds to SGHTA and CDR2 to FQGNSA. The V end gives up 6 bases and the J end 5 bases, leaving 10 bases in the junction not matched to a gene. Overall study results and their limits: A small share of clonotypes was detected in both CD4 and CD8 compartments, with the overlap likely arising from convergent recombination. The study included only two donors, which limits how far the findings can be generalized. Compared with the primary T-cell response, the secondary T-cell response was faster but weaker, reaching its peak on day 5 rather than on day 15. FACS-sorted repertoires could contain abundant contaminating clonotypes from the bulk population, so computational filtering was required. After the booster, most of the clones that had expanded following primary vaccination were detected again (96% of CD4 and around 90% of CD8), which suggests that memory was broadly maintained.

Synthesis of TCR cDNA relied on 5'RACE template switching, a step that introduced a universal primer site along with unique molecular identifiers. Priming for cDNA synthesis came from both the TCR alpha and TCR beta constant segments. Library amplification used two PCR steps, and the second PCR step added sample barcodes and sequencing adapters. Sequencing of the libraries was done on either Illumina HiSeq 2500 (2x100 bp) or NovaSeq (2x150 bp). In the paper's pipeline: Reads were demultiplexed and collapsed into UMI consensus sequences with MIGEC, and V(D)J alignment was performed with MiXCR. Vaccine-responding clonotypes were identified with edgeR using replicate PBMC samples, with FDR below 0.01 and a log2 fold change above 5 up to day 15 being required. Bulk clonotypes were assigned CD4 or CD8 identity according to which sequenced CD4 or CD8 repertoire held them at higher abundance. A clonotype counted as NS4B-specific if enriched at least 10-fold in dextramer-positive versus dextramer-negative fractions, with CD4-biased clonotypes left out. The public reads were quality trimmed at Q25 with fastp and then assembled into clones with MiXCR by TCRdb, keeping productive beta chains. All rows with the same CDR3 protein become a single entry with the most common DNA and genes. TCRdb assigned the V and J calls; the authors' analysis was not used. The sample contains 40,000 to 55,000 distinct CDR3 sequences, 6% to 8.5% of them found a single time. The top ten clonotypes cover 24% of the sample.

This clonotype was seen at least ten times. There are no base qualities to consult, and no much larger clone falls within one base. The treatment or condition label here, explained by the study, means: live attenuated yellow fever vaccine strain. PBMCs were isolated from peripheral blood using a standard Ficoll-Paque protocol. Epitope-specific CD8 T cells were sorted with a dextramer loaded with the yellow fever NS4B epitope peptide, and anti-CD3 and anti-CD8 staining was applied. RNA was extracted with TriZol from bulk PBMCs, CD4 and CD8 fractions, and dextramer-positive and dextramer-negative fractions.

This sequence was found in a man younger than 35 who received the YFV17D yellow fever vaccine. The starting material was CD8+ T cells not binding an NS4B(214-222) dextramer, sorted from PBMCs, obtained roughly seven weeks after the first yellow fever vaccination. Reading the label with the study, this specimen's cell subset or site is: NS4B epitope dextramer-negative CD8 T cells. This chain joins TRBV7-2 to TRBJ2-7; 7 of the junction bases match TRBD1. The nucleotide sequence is TGTGCCAGCAGGCTGACAGGGCTCCTCCACGAGCAGTACTTC. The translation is CASRLTGLLHEQYF.